The sequence of this T cell receptor (beta chain) was determined in a study of beta chain features in type 1 diabetes (dated by TCRdb to 2016 to 2019). Regarding the research as a whole: Patients and healthy donors did not differ in mean age, gender distribution, total cell number or subset yield. A total of some 110 million sorted cells were examined across all samples, and the number of cells per subset was strongly correlated with RNA yield. The study compared the TCRB repertoires of sorted circulating CD4+ T cell subsets in recently diagnosed type 1 diabetes patients with those in matched healthy donors. Whereas all 30 or so donors provided naive and central memory subsets, regulatory and stem cell-like memory subsets were isolated from just 8 patients and roughly eight healthy donors. Summary of the overall study and its limitations: HLA sub-analyses involved small numbers of individuals, so any influence of HLA type on TCRB rearrangement remained unresolved. Naive, central memory and regulatory TCRB repertoires appeared more similar among patients than among healthy donors. In all four CD4+ subsets, TCRB CDR3 length was moderately but significantly shorter in type 1 diabetes patients. At VDJ recombination sites, type 1 diabetes patients had fewer insertions and more deleted nucleotides, which implies abnormalities in thymic rearrangement. Sequencing cDNA rather than genomic DNA could over-represent highly expressing activated cells, although activation and CD3 levels did not differ between groups. Shorter templates might be favored by PCR, yet because patient and control samples were amplified and corrected together, any such skew would affect both groups equally.

Each donor gave one peripheral blood draw, averaging roughly 0.11 L, which was collected into heparinised tubes. A BD FACSAria II and a panel including CD45RO, CCR7, CD25, CD127, CD95 and CD27 were used to sort naive, central memory, regulatory and stem cell-like memory CD4+ T cells. A purity above 95% was achieved for all sorted populations. PBMCs were isolated right away by Lymphoprep density gradient centrifugation and were stained directly, without culture. So that batch effects would be minimized, each experiment stained and sorted samples in pairs, pairing one healthy donor with one patient. All of the isolated RNA was reverse transcribed with the High Capacity cDNA Reverse Transcription Kit, so expressed TCRB transcripts were sequenced. Naive, central memory and regulatory T cell samples underwent deep immunoSEQ sequencing, averaging around 4 million total reads per sample. After sorted cells were lysed in RLT buffer, RNA was extracted with DNase-treated RNeasy Micro or Mini kits, with the choice depending on cell number. Each cell subset was processed separately to prevent cross-contamination, with patient and healthy donor samples processed together. The immunoSEQ multiplex PCR was used to amplify TCRB sequences from cDNA, yielding 87-bp fragments that span the CDR3 region. Amplicons were sequenced on the Illumina HiSeq platform. The original pipeline was this. Synthetic template baselines were used to correct PCR bias computationally, reads within Hamming distance 2 were collapsed, and singletons that could not be merged were discarded. Reads were aligned against IMGT to assign V, D and J genes, CDR3 length and insertions or deletions at six rearrangement sites. Within each subset, clonotype counts were normalized to sorted cell number, and only after that were true diversity and Gini coefficients computed with the tcR R package. The overlap coefficient, calculated on TCRB nucleotide sequences, was used to quantify repertoire sharing. As a proxy for the pre-selection repertoire, out-of-frame TCRB sequences from naive cells were analyzed. TCRdb re-hosts the immuneACCESS table, in-frame sequences only. Its copies lack some clones; in the studies checked, an unresolved V gene accounts for under half of them, and the cause for the rest is not known. Clonal size and the V and J genes are those of that table, whereas D and trimming came from the DNA. The sample table holds 500,000 to 650,000 clones, of which 12% were seen once. Around 0.12% of the sample is in the top ten clones.

In this sample, this clone turned up a few times. This receptor's antigen is unknown. Base quality data are lacking; no much larger clone is found one base away. The source material was naive CD4+ T cells from blood. Sample cell subset or site, as interpreted from the label and publication: true naive CD4+ T cells. The TCR comes from a man under 40 with type 1 diabetes.

The DNA sequence is TGTGCCAGCTCAAGCGAAGGCGGTGAGCAGTTCTTC. Its translation reads: CASSSEGGEQFF. In this chain, TRBV18 is recombined with TRBJ2-1; the D segment cannot be called with confidence. V is reduced by 5 bases and J by 9 bases, leaving a spacing of 11 bases between them. Spanning cysteine to phenylalanine, the CDR3 consists of 12 amino acids. Only CDR3 DNA is held: 36 bases, read in frame from base 1. The CDR1 and CDR2 encoded by the germline V gene are KGHSH and LQKENI.